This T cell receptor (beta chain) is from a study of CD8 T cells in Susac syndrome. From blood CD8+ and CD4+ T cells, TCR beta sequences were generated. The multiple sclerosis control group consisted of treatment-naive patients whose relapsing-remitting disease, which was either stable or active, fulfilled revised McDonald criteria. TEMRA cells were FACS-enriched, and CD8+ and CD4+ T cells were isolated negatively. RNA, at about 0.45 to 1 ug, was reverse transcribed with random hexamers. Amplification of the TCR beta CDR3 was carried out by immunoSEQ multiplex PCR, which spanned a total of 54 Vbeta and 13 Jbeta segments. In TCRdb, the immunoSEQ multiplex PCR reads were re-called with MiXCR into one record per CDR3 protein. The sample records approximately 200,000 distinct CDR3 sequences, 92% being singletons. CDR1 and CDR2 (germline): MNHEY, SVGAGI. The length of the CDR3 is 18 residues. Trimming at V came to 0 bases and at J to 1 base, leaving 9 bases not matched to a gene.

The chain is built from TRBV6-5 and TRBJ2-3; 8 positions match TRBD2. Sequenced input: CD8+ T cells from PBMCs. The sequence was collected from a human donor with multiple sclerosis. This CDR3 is CASSYSSRGGLGTDTQYF. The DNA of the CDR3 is TGTGCCAGCAGTTACTCGTCCCGCGGGGGGCTTGGCACAGATACGCAGTATTTT.